Listed here is a single T cell receptor (beta chain). No antigen is known for it. No much larger clone is present one base from it, and per-base qualities are unavailable. The data were taken from a study of T cell responses to AZD1222 COVID-19 vaccine (dated by TCRdb to the early 2020s). About the study as a whole: AZD1222 recipients given second doses at about 4 weeks or at about 12 weeks were pooled, since spike-specific TCR depth and breadth were not found to differ between the two schedules. Trial participants were enrolled into age subgroups of 18-55, 56-69 and 70-plus years, which contained 148, 28 and 57 TCR-sequenced participants, respectively. A total of around 240 trial participants underwent TCR sequencing, of whom approximately 210 received two doses of AZD1222 and about 26 received two doses of the MenACWY control vaccine.

What the authors observed across the whole study: Only a handful of AZD1222 recipients were SARS-CoV-2 seropositive at baseline, limiting conclusions about previously exposed vaccinees. Epitopes outside the regions mutated in the B.1.351 and B.1.1.7 variants were reportedly recognized by nearly half of the unique spike-specific TCRs. After two AZD1222 doses, both the breadth and the depth of spike-specific TCRs were significantly higher than at day 0 and than in MenACWY recipients. Participants were mostly white British, with more females than males. The authors suggested clonal diversity may have been underestimated. The 56-69-year group was small, and its depth increase did not reach significance, likely because of low power. Because no samples from the day 14 peak response were available, repertoires could be characterized only after the peak T cell response. The vaccine-associated CD4 TCRs covered the entire spike protein, and the dominant responses fell in regions 160-218 and 743-854.

Read against the paper, the sample's time point label means: baseline before first vaccination. Samples from vaccinated people were obtained from the UK trials COV001 and COV002, which included a single-blind randomized controlled phase 2/3 trial of AZD1222 (ChAdOx1 nCoV-19) in healthy adults. For TCRbeta chain sequencing, PBMC samples from trial participants were taken at day 0 and at day 28 after the second dose. The CDR3 regions of human TCRbeta chains were analyzed by immunosequencing. In the authors' own workflow: TCRs in the repertoires were matched against a reference library of SARS-CoV-2-specific TCRs that had been generated with the MIRA antigen-specificity platform. Breadth was defined as the fraction of unique TCRs that were SARS-CoV-2-associated, and depth was defined as the fraction of total T cells that were SARS-CoV-2-associated. Using the MIRA data, each spike-specific TCR was mapped to the spike region that the TCR reacts to and placed in a CD4 or CD8 class. Log10-transformed breadth and depth values were compared by one-way ANOVA with Sidak's multiple comparisons tests. TCRdb holds this immuneACCESS table with in-frame rearrangements only. Some clones are missing; in checked studies, unresolved V genes explain under half, and the rest has no known cause. The V and J calls and the clone size are those of that table, but D and trimming were determined from the DNA. This sample comprises more than 85,000 clones, 80% to 85% of them detected only once. The ten largest clones capture about a sixth of the sample.

Compared with germline, V lacks 11 bases and J lacks 2 bases; bases without a gene match: 12. Reading the germline V gene gives CDR1 MDHEN and CDR2 SYDVKM. The CDR3, cysteine through phenylalanine, is 14 amino acids long. Only the CDR3 DNA is retained, 42 bases long and in frame from the first base. Source: peripheral blood, taken on day 0 of AZD1222 vaccination. This chain is built from TRBV28 and TRBJ2-7; TRBD2 fits 7 bases in the junction. This sequence originates from an adult in good health. The CDR3 loop reads CAGGRAGGTYEQYF. The DNA is TGTGCCGGCGGTCGGGCCGGGGGGACCTACGAGCAGTACTTC.